The 13 T cell receptor beta chains in this list originate from one sample, sequenced in a study of T cell repertoires in cytomegalovirus infection. Via MiXCR, TCRdb re-called the reads, giving one row per CDR3 protein. The sample records tens of thousands of distinct CDR3 sequences, approximately 22% being singletons. What these receptors recognize is not known. The sample here was CD8+ T cells from cultured PBMCs, taken from culture after CMV antigen stimulation. The source is a human donor in good health (CMV status not recorded). Some clones in this sample may be carry-over from other donors' samples.

The chain recombines TRBV2 with TRBJ1-4; D gene ambiguous. The CDR3 runs to 15 residues. The germline V gene encodes CDR1 SNHLY and CDR2 FYNNEI. V was cut by 5 bases and J by 8 bases, with 18 bases left in between. The CDR3: CASSSDVSGGEKLFF. As DNA, the CDR3 is TGTGCCAGCAGTTCCGACGTAAGCGGAGGAGAAAAACTGTTTTTT.

This clonotype was found a few times. This chain links TRBV11-2 with TRBJ2-4; tentatively, D is TRBD2 (5 bases). CDR3 length: 17 amino acids. Germline values: CDR1 SGHAT, CDR2 FQNNGV. Between the trimmed V and J ends, which lost 1 base and 0 bases, there was a span of 13 bases. This CDR3 reads CASSLAPSSKAKNIQYF. CDR3 sequence (DNA): TGTGCCAGCAGCTTAGCCCCTAGCTCGAAAGCCAAAAACATTCAGTACTTC.

This clonotype was counted only a few times. This chain joins TRBV5-1 and TRBJ2-6; a possible D gene is TRBD2 (7 bases). The V end was cut by 0 bases, the J end by 4 bases, with 14 bases between. The CDR3 length is 17 residues. Per germline, CDR1 SGHRS and CDR2 YFSETQ. The CDR3 region has the DNA TGCGCCAGCAGCTTGGATGGGGGGGCGCCCGGGGCCAACGTCCTGACTTTC. Translating gives CASSLDGGAPGANVLTF.

The rearrangement joins TRBV9 to TRBJ1-1; possibly TRBD1 for D (5 bases). Trimming removed 4 bases at V and 4 bases at J, with 17 bases between. Germline CDR1 SGDLS, CDR2 YYNGEE. The CDR3 loop spans 15 amino acids. CDR3 DNA: TGTGCCAGCAGCCCCCCGGGGAACAGGATCACTGAAGCTTTCTTT. As protein: CASSPPGNRITEAFF.

This chain connects TRBV27 to TRBJ2-7, with 11 bases fitting TRBD2. The CDR3 is made up of 16 amino acids. The V and J ends lost 4 bases and 0 bases, in that order; junction bases with no gene match: 5. CDR1 and CDR2 (germline): MNHEY, SMNVEV (reference sequence). The CDR3 sequence: CASSYSSGGFSYEQYF. The CDR3 nucleotides are TGTGCCAGCAGTTATTCTAGCGGGGGGTTCTCCTACGAGCAGTACTTC.

On this clonotype: A much larger clone is a single base away; this may be a read error. The chain employs TRBV7-8 and TRBJ2-5; the D is unclear. The CDR3 spans 14 residues. Per the germline V gene, CDR1 is SGHVS and CDR2 is FQNEAQ. CDR3 protein: CARSLRTGQETQYF. The DNA for the CDR3 is TGTGCCCGCAGCTTACGAACGGGCCAAGAGACCCAGTACTTC. The entire variable domain, with the rest obtained from reference TRBV7-8 and TRBJ2-5, is as follows: GAGVSQSPRYKVAKRGQDVALRCDPISGHVSLFWYQQALGQGPEFLTYFQNEAQLDKSGLPSDRFFAERPEGSVSTLKIQRTQQEDSAVYLCARSLRTGQETQYFGPGTRLLVL.

CDR3 sequence: CASSWLGSYNEQFF. DNA of the CDR3: TGCGCCAGCAGCTGGCTAGGCTCCTACAATGAGCAGTTCTTC. The chain couples TRBV5-1 to TRBJ2-1; D is uncertain. The CDR3 spans 14 residues. V was trimmed by 3 bases and J by 0 bases, leaving 7 bases between them. Germline V gene sequence: CDR1 SGHRS, CDR2 YFSETQ.

This clonotype was detected only a few times. The chain joins TRBV13 to TRBJ2-5; D is unclear. Germline-derived CDR1 and CDR2 are PRHDT and FYEKMQ (reference sequence). Trimming pared 4 bases from V and 0 bases from J, leaving 6 bases between. The CDR3 is 13 amino acids. CDR3: CASSSANQETQYF. The DNA for the CDR3 is TGTGCCAGCAGCTCAGCTAACCAAGAGACCCAGTACTTC.

V usage is TRBV5-6 and J usage is TRBJ1-4; 12 bases map to TRBD1. Germline V gene sequence: CDR1 SGHDT, CDR2 YYEEEE. This CDR3 is 17 amino acids long. V gave up 0 bases and J gave up 8 bases; unmatched junction bases: 8. CDR3 sequence reads: CASSLEGQGALGEKLFF. DNA for the CDR3: TGTGCCAGCAGCTTGGAGGGACAGGGGGCGCTGGGCGAAAAACTGTTTTTT.

The sample holds a few counts of this clonotype. This chain uses TRBV7-2 with TRBJ2-5; TRBD2 matches 8 bases. V was clipped by 2 bases and J by 5 bases; unmatched bases: 13. Looked up from germline, CDR1 is SGHTA and CDR2 is FQGNSA. The CDR3 runs to 17 residues. The CDR3 nucleotides read TGTGCCAGCAGCTTAAAGGCTAGCGGGTCCTTCCGGGAGACCCAGTACTTC. Translation: CASSLKASGSFRETQYF.

This chain joins TRBV12-3 or TRBV12-4 and TRBJ1-2; D perhaps matches TRBD1 (5 bases). V was clipped by 3 bases and J by 9 bases, with 17 bases between them. The length of the CDR3 is 14 residues. The CDR3 loop is CASSFDGQGLRYTF. DNA for the CDR3: TGTGCCAGCAGTTTTGACGGTCAGGGTTTGCGCTACACCTTC.

This clonotype was seen more than once but under ten times. The gene calls are TRBV7-2 and TRBJ1-1; 10 nucleotides align to TRBD1. There are 15 residues in the CDR3. V lost 5 bases, J lost 2 bases, and 5 bases stayed unmatched. CDR1 and CDR2 from the germline V gene are SGHTA and FQGNSA. The CDR3 bases are TGTGCCAGCAGCCCGGACAGGGGGGGCAACACTGAAGCTTTCTTT. This codes for CASSPDRGGNTEAFF.

The chain joins TRBV12-3 or TRBV12-4 to TRBJ2-7; 10 bases fit TRBD1. The CDR3 runs to 17 residues. The J segment lost 3 bases and the V segment lost 5 bases, leaving 13 bases of the junction unmatched. DNA of the CDR3: TGTGCCAGCAGTCCCTGGGTTTGGGACAGGGGAGTCTACGAGCAGTACTTC. Its protein product is CASSPWVWDRGVYEQYF.